These T cell receptor beta chains were read from a single sample in a study of CD8+ T cells in alopecia areata. Clones were read by immunoSEQ multiplex PCR, and TCRdb kept only the in-frame ones, dropping some. This table has 100,000 or so clones, about 60% appearing once. Source: CD8+ T cells sorted from blood, taken around week 55, from a patient treated with tofacitinib. All receptors come from a human donor with alopecia areata. Both conserved end residues are part of each CDR3. A D gene is named only where the DNA matches it firmly. The size of a clone is reported for some rows only, either as once, few or many, or as a class for expanded clones.

cdr3_aa: CASSPQGNSYEQYF; cdr3_nt: TGTGCCAGCAGCCCGCAGGGAAATTCCTACGAGCAGTACTTC; v_call: TRBV5-6; clone_size: -; d_call: -; j_call: TRBJ2-7
cdr3_aa: CASSLKAEGVWSGTEAFF; cdr3_nt: TGTGCCAGCAGTTTGAAGGCAGAAGGTGTGTGGTCAGGCACTGAAGCTTTCTTT; v_call: TRBV27; clone_size: -; d_call: -; j_call: TRBJ1-1
cdr3_aa: CASSRQGVGETQYF; cdr3_nt: TGTGCCAGCAGTAGACAGGGGGTAGGGGAGACCCAGTACTTC; v_call: TRBV11-2; clone_size: -; d_call: TRBD1; j_call: TRBJ2-5
cdr3_aa: CASSFDNQPQHF; cdr3_nt: TGTGCCAGCAGCTTCGACAATCAGCCCCAGCATTTT; v_call: TRBV5-8; clone_size: -; d_call: -; j_call: TRBJ1-5
cdr3_aa: CASSLAWGEAFF; cdr3_nt: TGTGCCAGCAGCTTAGCGTGGGGGGAAGCTTTCTTT; v_call: TRBV7-9; clone_size: -; d_call: -; j_call: TRBJ1-1
cdr3_aa: CATSGARTDQETQYF; cdr3_nt: TGTGCCACCAGCGGGGCTCGGACAGACCAAGAGACCCAGTACTTC; v_call: TRBV15; clone_size: -; d_call: -; j_call: TRBJ2-5
cdr3_aa: CASSLGRDIYGYTF; cdr3_nt: TGTGCCAGCAGCTTGGGGAGGGACATCTATGGCTACACCTTC; v_call: TRBV5-6; clone_size: -; d_call: -; j_call: TRBJ1-2
cdr3_aa: CASMRRPGSTEAFF; cdr3_nt: TGCGCCAGCATGAGGCGGCCAGGTTCCACTGAAGCTTTCTTT; v_call: TRBV5-1; clone_size: few; d_call: -; j_call: TRBJ1-1
cdr3_aa: CASTLIATNEKLFF; cdr3_nt: TGTGCCAGCACGCTAATCGCAACTAATGAAAAACTGTTTTTT; v_call: TRBV11-2; clone_size: -; d_call: -; j_call: TRBJ1-4
cdr3_aa: CASGPDGKNTEAFF; cdr3_nt: TGTGCCAGCGGCCCAGACGGGAAGAACACTGAAGCTTTCTTT; v_call: TRBV7-9; clone_size: few; d_call: -; j_call: TRBJ1-1
cdr3_aa: CSVRSGPGGAEAFF; cdr3_nt: TGCAGCGTTCGAAGCGGCCCGGGTGGGGCTGAAGCTTTCTTT; v_call: TRBV29-1; clone_size: -; d_call: -; j_call: TRBJ1-1
cdr3_aa: CALNGDGDTEAFF; cdr3_nt: TGTGCCCTAAATGGAGACGGAGACACTGAAGCTTTCTTT; v_call: TRBV30; clone_size: medium-sized; d_call: -; j_call: TRBJ1-1
cdr3_aa: CAWSPGAETQYF; cdr3_nt: TGTGCCTGGAGTCCAGGGGCAGAGACCCAGTACTTC; v_call: TRBV30; clone_size: -; d_call: -; j_call: TRBJ2-5
cdr3_aa: CASSLSGDRGWTEAFF; cdr3_nt: TGTGCCAGCAGTTTATCGGGAGACCGGGGTTGGACTGAAGCTTTCTTT; v_call: TRBV27; clone_size: few; d_call: -; j_call: TRBJ1-1
cdr3_aa: CASSYSRQINYGYTF; cdr3_nt: TGTGCCAGCAGTTACTCGAGACAGATTAACTATGGCTACACCTTC; v_call: TRBV6-5; clone_size: few; d_call: -; j_call: TRBJ1-2
cdr3_aa: CASSPGQGRYEQFF; cdr3_nt: TGCGCCAGCAGCCCAGGACAGGGGCGTTATGAGCAGTTCTTC; v_call: TRBV5-1; clone_size: -; d_call: TRBD1; j_call: TRBJ2-1
cdr3_aa: CASKPGTGIDTQYF; cdr3_nt: TGTGCCAGCAAGCCCGGGACAGGGATAGATACGCAGTATTTT; v_call: TRBV13; clone_size: -; d_call: TRBD1; j_call: TRBJ2-3